This passage covers 22 T cell receptor beta chains from one sample sequenced in a study of cytomegalovirus exposure and HLA in healthy donors. The PCR used 60 Vbeta and 13 Jbeta primers. The repertoire was sequenced with immunoSEQ multiplex PCR; TCRdb's copy has only in-frame clones and lacks some. The table includes roughly 82,000 clones, over 60% detected once. Sequencing used PBMCs. Every receptor here comes from a woman aged 40 to 50 in good health and CMV-seropositive.

This clone was detected a few times. The V call is TRBV27, the J call TRBJ2-2; D is possibly TRBD1 (6 bases). The CDR3 is 14 residues long. CDR1 and CDR2 (germline): MNHEY, SMNVEV (reference sequence). With 4 bases removed from V and 2 bases from J, the gap between germline ends came to 8 bases. CDR3 sequence (DNA): TGTGCCAGCAGTTCACAGGGAAACACCGGGGAGCTGTTTTTT. Encoded protein: CASSSQGNTGELFF.

The chain combines TRBV6-5 with TRBJ2-3; a possible D gene is TRBD2 (6 bases). V lost 2 bases to trimming and J lost 0 bases, with 9 bases between them. The CDR3 loop spans 15 amino acids. Germline assignment: CDR1 MNHEY and CDR2 SVGAGI. In DNA form, the CDR3 reads TGTGCCAGCAGTTACAGGCTAGCGAGCACAGATACGCAGTATTTT. Protein product: CASSYRLASTDTQYF.

Remarks on this clone: Additional DNA sequences in this sample encode the identical CDR3. The chain joins TRBV5-1 to TRBJ2-7, with D maybe TRBD2 (6 bases). V was pared by 4 bases and J by 4 bases, with 12 bases between. CDR3 length: 13 residues. Germline CDR1 reads SGHRS; CDR2 reads YFSETQ. CDR3 in DNA: TGCGCCAGCAGCCTTTTAGCGGATTACGAGCAGTACTTC. Protein sequence: CASSLLADYEQYF.

The chain employs TRBV28 and TRBJ1-2; 7 bases match TRBD1. The germline CDR1 and CDR2 sequences are MDHEN and SYDVKM. This CDR3 region has 18 residues. With V trimmed by 5 bases and J by 8 bases, 23 bases remained unmatched. The CDR3 protein is CASSPQGGKRTGSRGYTF. The DNA for the CDR3 is TGTGCCAGCAGTCCCCAAGGGGGGAAACGGACAGGATCTAGAGGCTACACCTTC.

The gene calls are TRBV4-2 and TRBJ2-5, with 13 bases that match TRBD2. Germline loops: CDR1 LGHNA, CDR2 YNFKEQ. The J segment lost 3 bases and the V segment lost 4 bases, leaving 2 bases of the junction unmatched. There are 15 residues in the CDR3. The CDR3 DNA follows: TGTGCCAGCAGCCGTGGGACTAGCGGGGAAGAGACCCAGTACTTC. Protein sequence: CASSRGTSGEETQYF.

This chain connects TRBV5-1 to TRBJ1-1; a weak D match, TRBD1 (5 bases). Germline-derived CDR1 and CDR2 are SGHRS and YFSETQ. V was pared by 5 bases and J by 0 bases, with 11 bases between. This CDR3 region has 14 residues. For the CDR3, the DNA is TGCGCCAGCAGGCCGGGGGATATGAACACTGAAGCTTTCTTT. Translated, it gives CASRPGDMNTEAFF.

V and J are TRBV6-5 and TRBJ2-7, with a possible D match to TRBD1 (6 bases). Germline-derived CDR1 and CDR2 are MNHEY and SVGAGI. The CDR3 length is 13 residues. Trimming took 2 bases from V and 6 from J, leaving 11 bases between them. In nucleotides, the CDR3 is TGTGCCAGCAGTTACAACAGGGTGGGCGAGCAGTACTTC. This sequence encodes CASSYNRVGEQYF.

This clone was recorded once. This rearrangement joins TRBV7-9 to TRBJ2-1, with TRBD2 matching over 7 bases. With V trimmed by 6 bases and J by 7 bases, 9 bases remained unmatched. The CDR3 extends over 14 amino acids. The germline V gene encodes CDR1 SEHNR and CDR2 FQNEAQ (reference sequence). This CDR3 is CASSQSGTQNEQFF. Written as DNA, the CDR3 is TGTGCCAGCAGTCAAAGCGGGACCCAAAATGAGCAGTTCTTC.

The rearrangement links TRBV5-1 to TRBJ1-5; 7 bases align to TRBD1. CDR3 size: 16 residues. Germline V gene data show CDR1 as SGHRS and CDR2 as YFSETQ. V was clipped by 6 bases and J by 0 bases; unmatched bases: 9. This CDR3 reads CASIRQGHYSNQPQHF. The CDR3 bases are TGCGCCAGCATCCGACAGGGACACTATAGCAATCAGCCCCAGCATTTT.

The chain recombines TRBV27 with TRBJ2-3; TRBD1 matches 7 bases. V gave up 5 bases and J gave up 1 base; unmatched junction bases: 6. The germline CDR1 and CDR2 sequences are MNHEY and SMNVEV (reference sequence). The CDR3 is 15 residues long. This CDR3 reads CASSPGQPGTDTQYF. For the CDR3, the DNA is TGTGCCAGCAGTCCGGGACAGCCTGGCACAGATACGCAGTATTTT.

The rearrangement uses TRBV4-1 and TRBJ2-2, with TRBD1 as a possible D gene (6 bases). Germline V gene sequence: CDR1 MGHRA, CDR2 YSYEKL. V was shortened by 8 bases and J by 4 bases, with 14 bases between the two germline ends. This CDR3 spans 14 amino acids. CDR3 nucleotide sequence: TGCGCCAGCGTCTGGGACATGGGCACCGGGGAGCTGTTTTTT. Protein: CASVWDMGTGELFF.

CDR3 residues: CASSLEQGGTEAFF. The CDR3 DNA is TGCGCCAGCAGCTTGGAACAGGGGGGCACTGAAGCTTTCTTT. V is TRBV5-1 and J is TRBJ1-1, with 8 bases that match TRBD1. CDR1 SGHRS and CDR2 YFSETQ come from the germline V gene. The CDR3 extends over 14 amino acids. V dropped 0 bases and J dropped 4; count of bases not matched to a gene: 2.

Of note for this clone: At one boundary the junction diverges from the germline segment, which might be a read error. The rearrangement links TRBV7-9 to TRBJ1-5; D is ambiguous. The CDR3 contains 12 residues. In germline, CDR1 is SEHNR, CDR2 FQNEAQ (reference sequence). The CDR3, as DNA: TGTTCCAGCAGCTTAGGTCAACAGCCCCAGCATTTT. Translating it yields CSSSLGQQPQHF.

This chain uses TRBV7-9 with TRBJ2-1, with 10 bases aligning to TRBD2. V shed 5 bases and J 1 base; nucleotides not matched to a gene: 5. CDR1 is SEHNR and CDR2 is FQNEAQ in the germline V gene (reference sequence). The CDR3 contains 16 residues. The chain's CDR3 is CASSALLAGSYNEQFF. The CDR3 DNA is TGTGCCAGCAGCGCATTACTAGCGGGATCCTACAATGAGCAGTTCTTC.

The chain couples TRBV2 to TRBJ2-2; TRBD1 matches at 7 bases. CDR1 and CDR2 (germline): SNHLY, FYNNEI. V lost 2 bases to trimming and J lost 7 bases; unmatched junction nucleotides: 4. The CDR3 length is 14 residues. The CDR3 nucleotides read TGTGCCAGCAGTGAAAGGGGGCAAGGCGGGGAGCTGTTTTTT. Amino acids: CASSERGQGGELFF.

The V and J genes are TRBV4-1 and TRBJ1-5; 10 nucleotides align to TRBD1. The CDR3 runs 15 residues. Trimming at V came to 4 bases and at J to 6 bases, leaving 6 bases not matched to a gene. Looked up from germline, CDR1 is MGHRA and CDR2 is YSYEKL. The CDR3 DNA sequence: TGCGCCAGCAGCCCCGGGACAGGGGTAACTCAGCCCCAGCATTTT. Protein product: CASSPGTGVTQPQHF.

The chain links TRBV2 to TRBJ1-1; 9 bases are shared with TRBD1. V trimming: 10 bases; J trimming: 8 bases; junction bases outside the gene matches: 11. Germline V gene lookup returns CDR1 SNHLY and CDR2 FYNNEI. The CDR3 runs 13 residues. CDR3 DNA: TGTGCCACCAAGGGGACAGGGACCCACGAAGCTTTCTTT. It is translated as CATKGTGTHEAFF. The variable domain in full, with the rest retrieved from reference TRBV2 and TRBJ1-1, is EPEVTQTPSHQVTQMGQEVILRCVPISNHLYFYWYRQILGQKVEFLVSFYNNEISEKSEIFDDQFSVERPDGSNFTLKIRSTKLEDSAMYFCATKGTGTHEAFFGQGTRLTVV.

The chain combines TRBV30 with TRBJ2-2; D is possibly TRBD2 (6 bases). From germline, CDR1 is GTSNPN and CDR2 SVGIG (reference sequence). V was cut by 7 bases and J by 4 bases, with 22 bases left in between. CDR3 length: 16 amino acids. The CDR3 is CASEVWGDSGTGELFF. For the CDR3, the DNA is TGTGCCTCGGAGGTGTGGGGGGATAGTGGCACCGGGGAGCTGTTTTTT.

This clone was observed a few times. V gene TRBV11-2 combines with J gene TRBJ1-2, with D perhaps TRBD1 (5 bases). CDR1 and CDR2 from the germline V gene are SGHAT and FQNNGV. The CDR3 has 13 amino acids. With 6 bases removed from V and 2 bases from J, the gap between germline ends came to 10 bases. The CDR3 protein is CASSQGINYGYTF. The CDR3, as DNA: TGTGCCAGCAGTCAGGGAATAAACTATGGCTACACCTTC.

This rearrangement joins TRBV5-4 to TRBJ2-1, with a possible D match to TRBD2 (6 bases). Germline CDR1 and CDR2: SGHNT and YYREEE (reference sequence). The CDR3 spans 15 residues. V lost 0 bases and J lost 0, with 7 bases in between. The CDR3 sequence is CASSLGGGSYNEQFF. In DNA form, the CDR3 reads TGTGCCAGCAGCTTGGGGGGAGGCTCCTACAATGAGCAGTTCTTC.

This clone was seen only once. The genes are TRBV11-2 and TRBJ1-2; D may be TRBD1 (6 bases). The CDR3 runs 17 residues. Germline values: CDR1 SGHAT, CDR2 FQNNGV. The V end was cut by 4 bases, the J end by 5 bases, with 23 bases between. CDR3 nucleotide sequence: TGTGCCAGCAGCTCTGACCCGGACAGCCCGTCTCGGTATGGCTACACCTTC. Translating it yields CASSSDPDSPSRYGYTF. Complete variable domain (other parts from reference TRBV11-2 and TRBJ1-2): EAGVAQSPRYKIIEKRQSVAFWCNPISGHATLYWYQQILGQGPKLLIQFQNNGVVDDSQLPKDRFSAERLKGVDSTLKIQPAKLEDSAVYLCASSSDPDSPSRYGYTFGSGTRLTVV.

The V and J genes are TRBV6-6 and TRBJ2-5; 9 bases are a match to TRBD1. The J call is doubtful: the DNA matches TRBJ2-7 better. The CDR3 spans 15 residues. Germline CDR1 MNHNY, CDR2 SVGAGI (reference sequence). CDR3 nucleotides: TGTGCCAGCAGTTACTCCGGGACAGGGCCCTACGAGCAGTACTTC. Translating gives CASSYSGTGPYEQYF.